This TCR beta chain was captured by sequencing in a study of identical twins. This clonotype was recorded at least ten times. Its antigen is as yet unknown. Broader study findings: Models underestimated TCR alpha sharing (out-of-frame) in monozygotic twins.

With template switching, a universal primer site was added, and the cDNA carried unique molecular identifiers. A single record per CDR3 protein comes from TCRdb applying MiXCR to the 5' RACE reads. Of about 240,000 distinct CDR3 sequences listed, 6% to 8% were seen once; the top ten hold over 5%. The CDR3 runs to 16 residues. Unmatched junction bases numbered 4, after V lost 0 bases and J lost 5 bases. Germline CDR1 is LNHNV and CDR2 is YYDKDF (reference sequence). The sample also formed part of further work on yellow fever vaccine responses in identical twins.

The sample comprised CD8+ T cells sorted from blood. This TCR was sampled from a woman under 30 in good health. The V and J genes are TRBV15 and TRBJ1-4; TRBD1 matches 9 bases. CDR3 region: CATSRDTGTGNEKLFF. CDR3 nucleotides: TGTGCCACCAGCAGAGATACCGGGACAGGGAATGAAAAACTGTTTTTT.